This T cell receptor (beta chain) was identified during a study of blood T cell repertoires in COVID-19. Study context: PBMCs, B-cell-depleted T cells, or T cells were the source of the cDNA or gDNA that made up the material.

The table came from immunoSEQ multiplex PCR; TCRdb's copy has only in-frame clones and leaves some out. The sample includes 250,000 to 300,000 clones, about nine tenths of them seen just once. V shed 2 bases and J 4 bases; nucleotides not matched to a gene: 15. This CDR3 is built from 18 residues. Germline-derived CDR1 and CDR2 are SEHNR and FQNEAQ (reference sequence). A Seattle source enrolled patients during active infection and followed them longitudinally. The V and J genes are TRBV7-9 and TRBJ2-3, with 7 bases that match TRBD2. The clonotype comes from a woman between 25 and 40 years old with COVID-19, enrolled during active disease. The sequenced sample was peripheral blood. The CDR3: CASSLFPLGAGEPDTQYF. CDR3 bases: TGTGCCAGCAGCTTATTCCCCCTGGGTGCGGGAGAACCAGATACGCAGTATTTT.